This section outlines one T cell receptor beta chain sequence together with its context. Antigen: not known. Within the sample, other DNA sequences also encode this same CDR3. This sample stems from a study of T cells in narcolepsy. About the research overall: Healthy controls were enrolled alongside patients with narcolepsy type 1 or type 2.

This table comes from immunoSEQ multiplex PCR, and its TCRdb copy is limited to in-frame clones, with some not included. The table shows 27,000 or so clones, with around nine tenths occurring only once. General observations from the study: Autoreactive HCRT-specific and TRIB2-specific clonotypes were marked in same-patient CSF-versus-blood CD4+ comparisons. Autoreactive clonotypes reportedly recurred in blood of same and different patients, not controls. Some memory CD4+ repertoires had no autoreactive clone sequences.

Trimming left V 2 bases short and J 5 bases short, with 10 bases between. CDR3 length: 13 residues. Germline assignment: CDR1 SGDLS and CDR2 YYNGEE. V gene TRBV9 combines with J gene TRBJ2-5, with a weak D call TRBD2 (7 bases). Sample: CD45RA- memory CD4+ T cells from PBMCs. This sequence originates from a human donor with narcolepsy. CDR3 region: CASSVGGGETQYF. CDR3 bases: TGTGCCAGCAGCGTGGGAGGGGGGGAGACCCAGTACTTC.